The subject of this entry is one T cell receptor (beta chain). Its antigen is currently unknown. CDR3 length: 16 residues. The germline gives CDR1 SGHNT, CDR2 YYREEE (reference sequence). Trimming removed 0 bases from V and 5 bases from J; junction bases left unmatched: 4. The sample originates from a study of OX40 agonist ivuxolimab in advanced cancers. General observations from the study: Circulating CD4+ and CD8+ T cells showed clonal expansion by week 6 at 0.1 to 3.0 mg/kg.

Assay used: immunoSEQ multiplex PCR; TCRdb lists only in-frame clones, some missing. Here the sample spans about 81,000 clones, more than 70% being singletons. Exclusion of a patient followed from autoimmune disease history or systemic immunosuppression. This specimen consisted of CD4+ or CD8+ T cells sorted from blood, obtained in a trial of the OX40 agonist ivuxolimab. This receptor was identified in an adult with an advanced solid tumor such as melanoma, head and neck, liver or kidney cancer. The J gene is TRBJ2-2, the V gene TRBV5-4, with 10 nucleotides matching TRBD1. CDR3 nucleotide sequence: TGTGCCAGCAGCTTGGCCGACAGGGGGCGAACCGGGGAGCTGTTTTTT. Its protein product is CASSLADRGRTGELFF.